This TCR beta chain was recovered during a study of shared clonotypes between healthy human individuals. Study-wide points: The generation probabilities recorded for non-shared clonotypes fell below those of clonotypes shared by all four donors. It was the few donors that limited the genetic and exposure-history diversity represented.

All participating donors were Caucasian adults from Nashville, Tennessee. Original analysis: Filtering of immunoSEQ junctional sequences could not match full-length read filtering. Sequencing was performed with immunoSEQ multiplex PCR; in TCRdb, only in-frame clones are kept and a portion is missing. The D gene and trimming were derived from the DNA, and the V and J assignments and clone size from that table. In the table there are approximately 620,000 clones, approximately 97% of which are singletons. Points on this clone: Its target is not known.

The V gene end was trimmed by 4 bases and the J gene end by 4 bases; junction bases not matched to a gene: 7. The CDR3 runs 14 residues. Germline CDR1 is SGHRS and CDR2 is YFSETQ. The chain recombines TRBV5-1 with TRBJ2-7; TRBD2 aligns across 8 bases. Sequencing used naive CD4+ T cells sorted from blood. Noted subset: CD45RA+ positively selected. This clonotype originated in a woman aged 30 to 39 in good health. DNA for the CDR3: TGCGCCAGCAGCCATACTAGCGGAGCTTACGAGCAGTACTTC. This gives the protein CASSHTSGAYEQYF.